Below, one T cell receptor (beta chain) is given with its context. Its antigen is unidentified. This may be a read error, as it is one base from a much larger clone. Some clones are missing from TCRdb's copy, which holds only in-frame ones; the method was immunoSEQ multiplex PCR. Among 260,000 or so clones listed, roughly 90% were seen once. Germline V lookup: CDR1 MNHEY, CDR2 SVGAGI. CDR3 size: 14 residues. V lost 6 bases, J lost 3 bases, and 4 bases stayed unmatched. This sample is drawn from a study of cytomegalovirus exposure and HLA in healthy donors. Findings of the study overall: Cytomegalovirus association was listed for about 150 TCR beta chains.

Separate from the roughly 700-subject first cohort, the roughly 120-subject validation cohort was the one that the donors belonged to. The receptor's source is a young woman in good health and CMV-seronegative. The chain joins TRBV6-5 to TRBJ2-7; TRBD2 aligns across 11 bases. Sequencing input: PBMCs. CDR3 nucleotide sequence: TGTGCCAGCAGCCGGGGGACTAGCGGCTACGAGCAGTACTTC. Encoded protein: CASSRGTSGYEQYF.